Below are 26 T cell receptor beta chains sequenced from a single sample in a study of control samples from healthy donors and cancer patients. TCRdb's copy holds only in-frame clones and misses some; the assay was immunoSEQ multiplex PCR. The sample shows more than 100,000 clones, 75% to 95% of them seen only once. Material for sequencing was blood. Source of these receptors: a man younger than 35 in good health.

This clone appeared a single time. This chain joins TRBV19 and TRBJ1-5; 7 positions match TRBD1. Germline CDR1 reads LNHDA; CDR2 reads SQIVND (reference sequence). V shed 3 bases and J 5 bases; nucleotides not matched to a gene: 10. The CDR3 has 16 residues. The CDR3 region is CASSIPWTGSYQPQHF. The CDR3 nucleotides are TGTGCCAGTAGTATTCCATGGACAGGTTCCTATCAGCCCCAGCATTTT. The full variable domain, with the rest looked up from reference TRBV19 and TRBJ1-5, is DGGITQSPKYLFRKEGQNVTLSCEQNLNHDAMYWYRQDPGQGLRLIYYSQIVNDFQKGDIAEGYSVSREKKESFPLTVTSAQKNPTAFYLCASSIPWTGSYQPQHFGDGTRLSIL.

V and J are TRBV19 and TRBJ2-5, with D hard to call. CDR3 length equals 15 residues. V shed 4 bases and J shed 4 bases, with 16 bases lying between them. Germline V gives CDR1 LNHDA, CDR2 SQIVND (reference sequence). The CDR3 nucleotides read TGTGCCAGTAGTACCCGTCCGACCTGGGGAGAGACCCAGTACTTC. This encodes CASSTRPTWGETQYF.

This rearrangement joins TRBV6-5 to TRBJ2-2; D not resolved. V dropped 6 bases and J dropped 7 bases, with 6 bases sitting between them. Germline values: CDR1 MNHEY, CDR2 SVGAGI. The CDR3 runs 11 residues. This CDR3 is CASSHGGELFF. CDR3 nucleotides: TGTGCCAGCAGCCATGGCGGGGAGCTGTTTTTT.

This chain links TRBV9 with TRBJ1-1; no clear D gene. The V end was cut by 3 bases, the J end by 0 bases, with 3 bases between. CDR1 is SGDLS, CDR2 YYNGEE, per germline. The CDR3 is made up of 12 amino acids. The CDR3 reads CASSALNTEAFF. The CDR3 coding sequence is TGTGCCAGCAGCGCCCTGAACACTGAAGCTTTCTTT.

The chain employs TRBV7-6 and TRBJ2-1, with 7 bases matching TRBD1. Unmatched junction bases numbered 5, after V lost 2 bases and J lost 7 bases. The CDR3 consists of 14 residues. Germline CDR1 is SGHVS and CDR2 is FNYEAQ. This CDR3 is CASSLSQGWNEQFF. As DNA, the CDR3 is TGTGCCAGCAGCTTATCACAGGGGTGGAATGAGCAGTTCTTC.

This chain links TRBV7-9 with TRBJ1-4; possibly TRBD1 for D (6 bases). V shed 5 bases and J shed 2 bases, with 18 bases lying between them. Germline CDR1 and CDR2: SEHNR and FQNEAQ (reference sequence). The CDR3 has 17 residues. The CDR3 coding sequence is TGTGCCAGCAGCCCCATTCCTTCCACAGGGACTAATGAAAAACTGTTTTTT. Its protein is CASSPIPSTGTNEKLFF.

V and J are TRBV28 and TRBJ1-5; no definite D call. Germline V gene sequence: CDR1 MDHEN, CDR2 SYDVKM. This CDR3 spans 12 amino acids. V dropped 3 bases and J dropped 2 bases, with 2 bases sitting between them. CDR3 region: CASSLRNQPQHF. As DNA, the CDR3 is TGTGCCAGCAGTTTGCGCAATCAGCCCCAGCATTTT.

This rearrangement joins TRBV10-3 to TRBJ1-2; D is undetermined. The V end lost 4 bases, the J end lost 2 bases, and 14 bases lay between the germline ends. The CDR3 runs 15 residues. Germline V lookup: CDR1 ENHRY, CDR2 SYGVKD. CDR3 bases: TGTGCCATCAGTGGCGCCGAAACAACAAACTATGGCTACACCTTC. This gives the protein CAISGAETTNYGYTF.

The V and J genes are TRBV3-1 (or the pseudogene TRBV3-2) and TRBJ2-5; 8 bases align to TRBD2. V gave up 4 bases and J gave up 3 bases; unmatched junction bases: 7. Germline V gives CDR1 LGHDT, CDR2 YNNKEL (reference sequence). The CDR3 length is 15 residues. Written as DNA, the CDR3 is TGTGCCAGCAGCCCCCTTACTAGCGGAAAAGAGACCCAGTACTTC. This gives the protein CASSPLTSGKETQYF.

This chain links TRBV15 with TRBJ1-2; TRBD1 matches at 8 bases. Germline V gives CDR1 LNHNV, CDR2 YYDKDF (reference sequence). The CDR3 runs to 17 residues. Germline trimming cut 2 bases from V and 1 base from J; bases unmatched to any gene: 9. The CDR3: CATSRSGQDRFNYGYTF. The CDR3 nucleotides read TGTGCCACCAGCAGATCGGGACAGGATAGATTTAACTATGGCTACACCTTC.

The genes are TRBV21-1 and TRBJ1-1. TRBV21-1 is reported as a pseudogene. The CDR3 consists of 12 residues. CDR3 residues: CASSKGGTEAFF. The CDR3 DNA reads as TGTGCCAGCAGCAAGGGGGGCACTGAAGCTTTCTTT.

The J gene is TRBJ2-7, the V gene TRBV13; D is possibly TRBD1 (6 bases). Germline V gene sequence: CDR1 PRHDT, CDR2 FYEKMQ (reference sequence). The V end was cut by 0 bases, the J end by 3 bases, with 9 bases between. The CDR3 sequence is 14 residues long. The CDR3 here is CASSLGGRGYEQYF. The CDR3 nucleotides read TGTGCCAGCAGCTTAGGCGGCAGGGGCTACGAGCAGTACTTC. Full variable domain (rest looked up from reference TRBV13 and TRBJ2-7): AAGVIQSPRHLIKEKRETATLKCYPIPRHDTVYWYQQGPGQDPQFLISFYEKMQSDKGSIPDRFSAQQFSDYHSELNMSSLELGDSALYFCASSLGGRGYEQYFGPGTRLTVT.

V usage is TRBV24-1 and J usage is TRBJ2-1, with 7 nucleotides matching TRBD1. V gave up 7 bases and J gave up 6 bases; unmatched junction bases: 2. Looked up from germline, CDR1 is KGHDR and CDR2 is SFDVKD. The CDR3 contains 12 residues. The CDR3, as DNA: TGTGCCACCAGGGGACAGACCAATGAGCAGTTCTTC. Translating gives CATRGQTNEQFF.

The gene calls are TRBV2 and TRBJ1-5; TRBD1 matches 10 bases. The CDR3 has 17 amino acids. Germline CDR1 is SNHLY and CDR2 is FYNNEI. Unmatched junction bases numbered 8, after V lost 5 bases and J lost 1 base. The CDR3 loop reads CASSPGQGIRSNQPQHF. The CDR3 coding sequence is TGTGCCAGCAGTCCGGGACAGGGGATAAGGAGCAATCAGCCCCAGCATTTT.

In its sample, this clone was seen once. The chain employs TRBV19 and TRBJ1-3, with 8 bases aligning to TRBD1. V was clipped by 7 bases and J by 0 bases; unmatched bases: 17. This CDR3 is built from 19 residues. Germline values: CDR1 LNHDA, CDR2 SQIVND (reference sequence). CDR3 nucleotide sequence: TGTGCCAGTACCCACTTACCGGGACAGGAAGCTTTCTCTGGAAACACCATATATTTT. Amino acid sequence: CASTHLPGQEAFSGNTIYF.

The rearrangement joins TRBV21-1 to TRBJ1-6. TRBV21-1 is marked as a pseudogene. This CDR3 contains 14 residues. The CDR3 DNA sequence: TGTGCCAGCAGGGCGGGCAGCTATAATTCACCCCTCCACTTT. Translation: CASRAGSYNSPLHF.

This chain links TRBV25-1 with TRBJ2-3; possibly TRBD2 for D (7 bases). CDR3 length equals 15 residues. In germline, CDR1 is MGHDK, CDR2 SYGVNS. With 3 bases removed from V and 2 bases from J, the gap between germline ends came to 12 bases. CDR3 region: CASSEGGRDTDTQYF. CDR3 in DNA: TGTGCCAGCAGTGAGGGGGGGCGGGACACAGATACGCAGTATTTT.

V and J are TRBV24-1 and TRBJ1-2; D possibly corresponds to TRBD1 (6 bases). V shed 6 bases and J shed 3 bases, with 7 bases lying between them. CDR1 and CDR2 (germline): KGHDR, SFDVKD. CDR3 size: 12 residues. CDR3 coding DNA: TGTGCCACCAGTCCAGGGGACTATGGCTACACCTTC. This sequence encodes CATSPGDYGYTF.

This clone was seen just once. The rearrangement links TRBV4-3 to TRBJ2-3, with D tentatively TRBD1 (7 bases). Between the trimmed V and J ends, which lost 4 bases and 6 bases, there was a span of 20 bases. The germline gives CDR1 LGHNA, CDR2 YSLEER. This CDR3 region has 16 residues. The CDR3, as DNA: TGCGCCAGCAGCCCAAGGGGGCTAGCGCTTGGTGATACGCAGTATTTT. It is translated as CASSPRGLALGDTQYF.

This sequence joins TRBV30 and TRBJ1-2; 7 bases align to TRBD1. CDR1 GTSNPN and CDR2 SVGIG come from the germline V gene (reference sequence). With 5 bases clipped from V and 8 bases from J, the junction kept 14 bases outside the gene matches. CDR3 size: 14 residues. The CDR3 region is CAWSLGGQTWGYTF. CDR3 DNA sequence: TGTGCCTGGTCCTTAGGGGGACAGACATGGGGCTACACCTTC.

The chain combines TRBV2 with TRBJ2-5; possibly TRBD1 for D (5 bases). The length of the CDR3 is 14 residues. Trimming left V 4 bases short and J 0 bases short, with 9 bases between. Germline CDR1 and CDR2: SNHLY and FYNNEI. CDR3 sequence: CASSGSGYQETQYF. CDR3 bases: TGTGCCAGCAGTGGATCAGGGTACCAAGAGACCCAGTACTTC.

The chain uses TRBV6-5 and TRBJ2-7, with D maybe TRBD1 (5 bases). The CDR3 is 14 amino acids. Germline CDR1 and CDR2: MNHEY and SVGAGI. Between the trimmed V and J ends, which lost 6 bases and 4 bases, there was a span of 16 bases. For the CDR3, the DNA is TGTGCCAGCAGAGACAGTGCTCCACCTTACGAGCAGTACGTC. The encoded protein is CASRDSAPPYEQYV.

This chain uses TRBV4-3 with TRBJ2-1; no definite D call. Between the trimmed V and J ends, which lost 4 bases and 8 bases, there was a span of 21 bases. Germline loops: CDR1 LGHNA, CDR2 YSLEER. The CDR3 sequence is 16 residues long. DNA of the CDR3: TGCGCCAGCAGCCTCCACGGGCGTGGGTCTTGGGATGAGCAGTTCTTC. Protein product: CASSLHGRGSWDEQFF.

The V and J genes are TRBV5-1 and TRBJ2-7; possibly TRBD2 for D (5 bases). CDR1 and CDR2 from the germline V gene are SGHRS and YFSETQ. Trimming cost V 1 base and J 0 bases, with 11 bases left between them. The CDR3 is 15 amino acids. CDR3 amino acids: CASSLWSGDSYEQYF. Here the CDR3 DNA reads TGCGCCAGCAGCTTGTGGAGCGGTGACTCCTACGAGCAGTACTTC.

The V gene is TRBV19, the J gene TRBJ1-6; weak D call: TRBD1 (6 bases). The CDR3 has 14 amino acids. Germline values: CDR1 LNHDA, CDR2 SQIVND (reference sequence). With 5 bases removed from V and 6 bases from J, the gap between germline ends came to 11 bases. CDR3 in amino acids: CASSLGGANSPLHF. CDR3 coding DNA: TGTGCCAGTAGTCTGGGGGGGGCTAATTCACCCCTCCACTTT. Using reference TRBV19 and TRBJ1-6 for the parts outside the CDR3, the full variable domain is DGGITQSPKYLFRKEGQNVTLSCEQNLNHDAMYWYRQDPGQGLRLIYYSQIVNDFQKGDIAEGYSVSREKKESFPLTVTSAQKNPTAFYLCASSLGGANSPLHFGNGTRLTVT.

The V and J genes are TRBV10-3 and TRBJ1-2, with no clear D. From germline, CDR1 is ENHRY and CDR2 SYGVKD. The CDR3 is made up of 14 amino acids. Trimming cost V 3 bases and J 6 bases, with 14 bases left between them. The CDR3 region has the DNA TGTGCCATCAGTGATGGGAGGGAGGCGGATGGCTACACCTTC. This codes for CAISDGREADGYTF.